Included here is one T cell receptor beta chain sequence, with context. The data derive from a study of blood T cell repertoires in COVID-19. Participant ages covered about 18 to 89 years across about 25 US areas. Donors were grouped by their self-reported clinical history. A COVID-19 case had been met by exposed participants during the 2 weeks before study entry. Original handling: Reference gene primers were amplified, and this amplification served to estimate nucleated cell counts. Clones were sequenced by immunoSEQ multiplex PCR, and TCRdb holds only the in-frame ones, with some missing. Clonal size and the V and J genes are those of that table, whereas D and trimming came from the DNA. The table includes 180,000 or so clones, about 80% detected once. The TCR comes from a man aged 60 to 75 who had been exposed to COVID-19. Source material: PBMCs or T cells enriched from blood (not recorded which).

In DNA, the CDR3 is TGTGCCAGCAGCTTGTCCCAGGGGACGAACGAGCAGTACTTC. Encoded protein: CASSLSQGTNEQYF. V is TRBV7-8 and J is TRBJ2-7; maybe TRBD1 (6 bases). CDR3 length equals 14 residues. The germline V and J ends were trimmed by 3 bases and 5 bases, with 14 bases remaining between them. Germline-derived CDR1 and CDR2 are SGHVS and FQNEAQ.